This T cell receptor beta chain was identified during a study of blood T cell repertoires in COVID-19. Whole-study context: Samples taken during acute and convalescent COVID-19 were collected in the United States, Italy and Spain.

Sequencing used immunoSEQ multiplex PCR; TCRdb keeps in-frame clones, though not all of them. Seen here are 250,000 to 300,000 clones, about 90% observed once, and the top ten hold less than 3.5%. Donors were grouped by their self-reported clinical history. This CDR3 spans 14 amino acids. V lost 5 bases and J lost 4, with 14 bases in between. Per germline, CDR1 PRHDT and CDR2 FYEKMQ (reference sequence). The origin of this receptor is a woman aged 45-60 years who had been exposed to COVID-19. Sample: PBMCs or T cells enriched from blood (not recorded which). The chain has TRBV13 and TRBJ2-5, with a tentative D call TRBD2 (5 bases). The CDR3 here is CASSLSGFVETQYF. The CDR3 DNA reads TGTGCCAGCAGCCTCTCGGGGTTTGTAGAGACCCAGTACTTC.